This TCR beta chain was recorded in a study of blood T cell repertoires in COVID-19. The overall study: The samples span acute and convalescent COVID-19 from the United States, Italy and Spain.

Data came from immunoSEQ multiplex PCR; TCRdb stores just in-frame clones and leaves some out. The sample carries some 400,000 clones, roughly 86% recorded once. J lost 1 base, V lost 6 bases, and 4 bases had no gene match. The CDR3 runs to 14 residues. Germline V CDR1 and CDR2: MDHEN, SYDVKM. Participants came from about two dozen US areas, aged roughly 18 to 95 years. The study assigned cohorts using participant-reported clinical history. Each recovered donor of Cohort 3 presented with two negative PCRs, clearance, or symptom resolution. The chain combines TRBV28 with TRBJ2-5; 8 bases fit TRBD2. The sample was PBMCs or T cells enriched from blood (not recorded which). The clonotype was recovered from a man aged 25-45 years who had recovered from COVID-19. CDR3 DNA sequence: TGTGCCAGCAGCGGGGGGGATTTCCAAGAGACCCAGTACTTC. It encodes CASSGGDFQETQYF.